This T cell receptor beta chain appears in the sequencing data of a study of T cells expressing NK-cell markers. About the research overall: One of eight sequenced donors was HCMV-seronegative; the other seven were seropositive.

TCRdb re-called the 5' RACE reads; every CDR3 protein appears as one record, without DNA. This sample's clone table lists 500,000 or so distinct CDR3 sequences. Regarding the study as a whole: One observes that, in a handful of donors, these clonotypes were also the leading ones within the CD3+CD56-NKG2C+ fraction.

Per germline, CDR1 SEHNR and CDR2 FQNEAQ (reference sequence). This CDR3 is built from 18 residues. On this clonotype itself: Its antigen remains unknown.

The receptor's source is a man younger than 35 in good health. Sequencing used blood T cells: a sorted CD56 or NKG2C T cell subset, CD4+ or CD8+ T cells, or bulk PBMC T cells (not recorded which). The V gene is TRBV7-9, the J gene TRBJ2-3; no DNA is available, so the TRBD2 call from TCRdb remains unchecked. This CDR3 reads CASSPERFGRGSTDTQYF.